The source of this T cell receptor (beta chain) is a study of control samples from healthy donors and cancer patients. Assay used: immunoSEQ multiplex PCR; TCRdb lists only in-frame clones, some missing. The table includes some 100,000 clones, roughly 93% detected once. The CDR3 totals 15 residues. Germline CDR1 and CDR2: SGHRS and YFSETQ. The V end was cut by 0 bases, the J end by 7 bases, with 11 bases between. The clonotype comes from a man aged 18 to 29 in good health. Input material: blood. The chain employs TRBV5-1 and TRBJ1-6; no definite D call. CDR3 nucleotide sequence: TGCGCCAGCAGCTTGGGCGGCAGTGAGAATTCACCCCTCCACTTT. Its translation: CASSLGGSENSPLHF.